The clone carrying this T cell receptor beta chain has at least ten counts. Germline V lookup: CDR1 LNHDA, CDR2 SQIVND (reference sequence). The CDR3 has 17 residues. Losses at the gene ends were 9 bases for V and 1 base for J; bases not matched to a gene: 15. Profiling relied on immunoSEQ multiplex PCR, and the TCRdb table lists in-frame clones only, not all of them. The sample holds more than 150,000 clones; 78% are singletons and the top ten take 2.8%. This record comes from a study of blood T cell repertoires in COVID-19. Sequencing was performed on peripheral blood. This TCR derives from a woman of 80 years or more with active or convalescent COVID-19. The rearrangement joins TRBV19 to TRBJ1-3, with 7 bases that match TRBD1. The CDR3 sequence: CASHLLGTETSGNTIYF. CDR3 nucleotide sequence: TGTGCCAGCCATCTCCTCGGGACAGAGACTTCTGGAAACACCATATATTTT.